A single sample is the source of the 28 T cell receptor beta chains below, sequenced in a study of cytotoxic CD8 clonotypes in ibrutinib-treated CLL. Measured with immunoSEQ multiplex PCR; TCRdb has only the in-frame clones, and not every one. The sample holds some 290,000 clones, 80% seen once. Sequences were derived from PBMCs, sampled before ibrutinib treatment. These receptors were obtained from a human donor with chronic lymphocytic leukemia.

This chain links TRBV29-1 with TRBJ1-5; D is uncertain. Per the germline V gene, CDR1 is SQVTM and CDR2 is ANQGSEA. CDR3 length: 14 residues. Trimming took off 2 bases at V and 0 bases at J, with 8 bases between the two ends. CDR3 sequence (DNA): TGCAGCGTTGAACTTGGAAATAGCAATCAGCCCCAGCATTTT. Amino acids: CSVELGNSNQPQHF.

The chain links TRBV5-1 to TRBJ1-4; no clear D gene. The CDR3 has 17 residues. Germline CDR1 is SGHRS and CDR2 is YFSETQ. V was pared by 0 bases and J by 0 bases, with 12 bases between. CDR3 in amino acids: CASSLVAGSSTNEKLFF. For the CDR3, the DNA is TGCGCCAGCAGCTTGGTTGCGGGGAGCTCAACTAATGAAAAACTGTTTTTT.

This chain joins TRBV28 and TRBJ1-2; possible D gene TRBD1, 6 bases. This CDR3 spans 13 amino acids. Trimming cost V 6 bases and J 6 bases, with 14 bases left between them. Germline values: CDR1 MDHEN, CDR2 SYDVKM. CDR3 coding DNA: TGTGCCAGCAGGGAGGCACAGGGTGATGGCTACACCTTC. It codes for CASREAQGDGYTF.

V usage is TRBV5-1 and J usage is TRBJ2-7, with 10 bases that match TRBD1. Trimming took 4 bases from V and 5 from J; bases not matched to a gene: 12. Germline CDR1 and CDR2: SGHRS and YFSETQ. CDR3 size: 16 residues. CDR3 sequence: CASSLVATGGFDEQYF. CDR3 coding DNA: TGCGCCAGCAGCCTGGTTGCGACAGGGGGCTTCGACGAGCAGTACTTC.

V is TRBV2 and J is TRBJ2-6, with 7 bases aligning to TRBD1. CDR3 length: 18 residues. Per germline, CDR1 SNHLY and CDR2 FYNNEI. The V gene end was trimmed by 3 bases and the J gene end by 1 base; junction bases not matched to a gene: 9. In DNA form, the CDR3 reads TGTGCCAGCAGTGAGTTGGCAGGGGGATCATCTGGGGCCAACGTCCTGACTTTC. It codes for CASSELAGGSSGANVLTF. Looking up the rest from reference TRBV2 and TRBJ2-6 gives the full variable domain: EPEVTQTPSHQVTQMGQEVILRCVPISNHLYFYWYRQILGQKVEFLVSFYNNEISEKSEIFDDQFSVERPDGSNFTLKIRSTKLEDSAMYFCASSELAGGSSGANVLTFGAGSRLTVL.

V gene TRBV15 combines with J gene TRBJ1-5; a weak D match, TRBD1 (5 bases). The germline V and J ends were trimmed by 9 bases and 3 bases, with 12 bases remaining between them. The CDR3 has 13 amino acids. Germline CDR1 reads LNHNV; CDR2 reads YYDKDF (reference sequence). The CDR3 is CATGPDLNQPQHF. CDR3 DNA: TGTGCCACGGGGCCCGACCTCAATCAGCCCCAGCATTTT.

The chain couples TRBV29-1 to TRBJ2-4, with 9 bases matching TRBD2. The CDR3 is 16 amino acids. The V and J ends lost 7 bases and 2 bases, in that order; junction bases with no gene match: 12. Germline V gene sequence: CDR1 SQVTM, CDR2 ANQGSEA. The CDR3 protein is CSALKSREGPKNIQYF. The CDR3 DNA follows: TGCAGCGCCCTGAAGTCGCGGGAGGGGCCCAAAAACATTCAGTACTTC.

The rearrangement uses TRBV7-2 and TRBJ2-5, with D possibly matching TRBD2 (6 bases). Trimming pared 5 bases from V and 2 bases from J, leaving 18 bases between. The length of the CDR3 is 16 residues. Germline V gene data show CDR1 as SGHTA and CDR2 as FQGNSA. The CDR3 sequence is CASSTNGGWVQETQYF. Here the CDR3 DNA reads TGTGCCAGCAGCACCAACGGGGGTTGGGTACAAGAGACCCAGTACTTC.

V and J are TRBV2 and TRBJ2-3; 8 nucleotides match TRBD1. This CDR3 is built from 14 residues. Germline-derived CDR1 and CDR2 are SNHLY and FYNNEI. J gave up 3 bases and V 4 bases, and 3 bases lay outside the gene matches. As DNA, the CDR3 is TGTGCCAGCAGTGGAGACAGGGGTACAGATACGCAGTATTTT. This translates into CASSGDRGTDTQYF.

The table lists this clone with a few counts. The J gene is TRBJ2-1, the V gene TRBV20-1; a possible D gene is TRBD2 (5 bases). CDR3 length: 11 residues. CDR1 DFQATT and CDR2 SNEGSKA come from the germline V gene (reference sequence). V was shortened by 6 bases and J by 5 bases, with 8 bases between the two germline ends. This CDR3 is CSAGLNNEQFF. CDR3 DNA sequence: TGCAGTGCAGGACTGAACAATGAGCAGTTCTTC.

The V gene is TRBV6-5, the J gene TRBJ2-3, with D possibly matching TRBD2 (5 bases). The CDR3 sequence is 14 residues long. Trimming removed 0 bases from V and 5 bases from J, with 9 bases in between. In germline, CDR1 is MNHEY, CDR2 SVGAGI. The CDR3: CASSYSGREDTQYF. The CDR3 coding sequence is TGTGCCAGCAGTTACTCAGGACGGGAAGATACGCAGTATTTT.

The chain employs TRBV2 and TRBJ2-5, with D tentatively TRBD2 (5 bases). Trimming left V 0 bases short and J 2 bases short, with 10 bases between. CDR1 and CDR2 from the germline V gene are SNHLY and FYNNEI. The CDR3 length is 15 residues. CDR3 in amino acids: CASSEAPGMQETQYF. In DNA, the CDR3 is TGTGCCAGCAGTGAAGCGCCGGGGATGCAAGAGACCCAGTACTTC.

This sequence joins TRBV11-2 and TRBJ1-5, with 7 nucleotides matching TRBD1. Trimming cost V 5 bases and J 5 bases; bases outside gene matches: 3. This CDR3 is 13 amino acids long. Germline V gives CDR1 SGHAT, CDR2 FQNNGV. This chain's CDR3 is CASSQGQDQPQHF. CDR3 nucleotide sequence: TGTGCCAGCAGCCAAGGACAGGATCAGCCCCAGCATTTT.

J is TRBJ2-5 and V is TRBV11-1; D remains unclear. Germline V lookup: CDR1 SGHAT, CDR2 FQDESV (reference sequence). This CDR3 is 15 amino acids long. The V gene lost 4 bases and the J gene lost 3 bases, with 15 bases spanning the gap. The DNA for the CDR3 is TGTGCCAGCAGCTCCCGAATCGATACAGAAGAGACCCAGTACTTC. Its translation: CASSSRIDTEETQYF. Full variable domain (rest looked up from reference TRBV11-1 and TRBJ2-5): EAEVAQSPRYKITEKSQAVAFWCDPISGHATLYWYRQILGQGPELLVQFQDESVVDDSQLPKDRFSAERLKGVDSTLKIQPAELGDSAMYLCASSSRIDTEETQYFGPGTRLLVL.

J is TRBJ2-1 and V is TRBV4-1; 11 nucleotides align to TRBD2. Losses at the gene ends were 3 bases for V and 6 bases for J; bases not matched to a gene: 10. Germline assignment: CDR1 MGHRA and CDR2 YSYEKL. This CDR3 is built from 17 residues. The CDR3 reads CASSQPGLAGLGNEQFF. CDR3 nucleotides: TGCGCCAGCAGCCAGCCCGGACTAGCGGGTCTCGGCAATGAGCAGTTCTTC.

Many counts were recorded for this clone. The chain carries TRBV30 and TRBJ1-3; D not certain. This CDR3 comprises 13 residues. Germline V gives CDR1 GTSNPN, CDR2 SVGIG (reference sequence). V was trimmed by 2 bases and J by 4 bases, leaving 9 bases between them. The CDR3: CAWSRPSGNTIYF. The CDR3 DNA is TGTGCCTGGAGTCGACCATCCGGAAACACCATATATTTT. The complete variable domain, with remaining parts taken from reference TRBV30 and TRBJ1-3, reads SQTIHQWPATLVQPVGSPLSLECTVEGTSNPNLYWYRQAAGRGLQLLFYSVGIGQISSEVPQNLSASRPQDRQFILSSKKLLLSDSGFYLCAWSRPSGNTIYFGEGSWLTVV.

Remarks on this clone: Other DNA sequences from this sample encode an identical CDR3 as well. The rearrangement links TRBV9 to TRBJ2-5, with no clear D. V lost 0 bases and J 2 bases, leaving 8 bases between the germline ends. The germline CDR1 and CDR2 sequences are SGDLS and YYNGEE. The CDR3 has 14 amino acids. CDR3 region: CASSVGSVQETQYF. The CDR3 DNA follows: TGTGCCAGCAGCGTAGGATCTGTACAAGAGACCCAGTACTTC.

The chain couples TRBV27 to TRBJ2-5; the match to TRBD2 covers 7 bases. V lost 4 bases, J lost 9 bases, and 14 bases stayed unmatched. This CDR3 comprises 15 residues. Germline CDR1 reads MNHEY; CDR2 reads SMNVEV (reference sequence). As DNA, the CDR3 is TGTGCCAGCAGTTCAATCGGGGGAGGGTCCCGGGCCCAGTACTTC. This encodes CASSSIGGGSRAQYF.

In this sample, this clone turned up a few times. The rearrangement joins TRBV7-3 to TRBJ2-7; 11 positions match TRBD2. The J segment lost 4 bases and the V segment lost 6 bases, leaving 8 bases of the junction unmatched. Germline values: CDR1 SGHTA, CDR2 FQGTGA. The CDR3 sequence is 15 residues long. The chain's CDR3 is CASRSPGTSGYEQYF. The DNA of the CDR3 is TGTGCCAGCAGGTCCCCCGGGACTAGCGGTTACGAGCAGTACTTC.

The genes are TRBV6-1 and TRBJ1-2; D remains ambiguous. This CDR3 region has 15 residues. Germline V CDR1 and CDR2: MNHNS, SASEGT. V was clipped by 2 bases and J by 4 bases, with 14 bases between them. CDR3 sequence (DNA): TGTGCCAGCAGTGAACGGGCTGGGCAGCTCTATGGCTACACCTTC. Protein: CASSERAGQLYGYTF.

The chain couples TRBV2 to TRBJ2-2; 8 bases match TRBD2. Germline values: CDR1 SNHLY, CDR2 FYNNEI. The CDR3 is 15 residues long. V lost 6 bases to trimming and J lost 0 bases; unmatched junction nucleotides: 3. The CDR3: CASRELAANTGELFF. The CDR3 nucleotides are TGTGCCAGCAGGGAACTAGCGGCGAACACCGGGGAGCTGTTTTTT.

This clone has more than one count but fewer than ten. The same CDR3 arises from other DNA sequences in this sample as well. The chain's CDR3 is CASSYAGAYEQYF. The CDR3 DNA is TGTGCCAGCAGTTATGCGGGAGCCTACGAGCAGTACTTC. J is TRBJ2-7 and V is TRBV6-6, with 7 bases fitting TRBD2. The CDR3 has 13 amino acids. In germline, CDR1 is MNHNY, CDR2 SVGAGI (reference sequence). Unmatched junction bases numbered 1, after V lost 3 bases and J lost 2 bases.

The rearrangement links TRBV28 to TRBJ1-2; 7 nucleotides match TRBD1. From germline, CDR1 is MDHEN and CDR2 SYDVKM. The CDR3 sequence is 12 residues long. Trimming removed 4 bases from V and 9 bases from J; junction bases left unmatched: 5. The CDR3 DNA reads as TGTGCCAGCAGTTCCGGACAGGACTGCTACACCTTC. Translating gives CASSSGQDCYTF.

V is TRBV11-2 and J is TRBJ2-7; the D gene is possibly TRBD2 (6 bases). The CDR3 spans 13 residues. V was shortened by 8 bases and J by 3 bases, with 14 bases between the two germline ends. Per the germline V gene, CDR1 is SGHAT and CDR2 is FQNNGV. CDR3 sequence reads: CASLGGPSYEQYF. The CDR3, as DNA: TGTGCCAGCCTGGGAGGCCCCAGCTACGAGCAGTACTTC.

The rearrangement links TRBV2 to TRBJ2-1; weak D call: TRBD1 (6 bases). The CDR3 extends over 13 amino acids. Germline lookup yields CDR1 SNHLY and CDR2 FYNNEI. V lost 5 bases to trimming and J lost 7 bases, with 12 bases between them. Here the CDR3 reads CASSSTTGNEQFF. The CDR3 DNA reads TGTGCCAGCAGTTCAACAACAGGGAATGAGCAGTTCTTC.

The chain employs TRBV18 and TRBJ1-5, with TRBD1 matching over 9 bases. Trimming at V came to 2 bases and at J to 10 bases, leaving 12 bases not matched to a gene. CDR1 is KGHSH and CDR2 is LQKENI in the germline V gene. The CDR3 covers 16 residues. The CDR3 spells CASSPIPGQGSLPQHF. CDR3 DNA: TGTGCCAGCTCACCAATCCCGGGACAGGGTTCCCTACCCCAGCATTTT.

The rearrangement joins TRBV25-1 to TRBJ2-5, with TRBD2 identical over 13 bases. V gave up 5 bases and J gave up 4 bases; unmatched junction bases: 10. Per the germline V gene, CDR1 is MGHDK and CDR2 is SYGVNS. The CDR3 contains 17 residues. CDR3 sequence: CASSSGLAGVVRETQYF. CDR3 DNA: TGTGCCAGCAGTTCCGGACTAGCGGGAGTGGTACGAGAGACCCAGTACTTC.

This clone was detected a few times. V usage is TRBV4-1 and J usage is TRBJ2-2; no clear D gene. The CDR3 is 15 residues long. Germline V gene data show CDR1 as MGHRA and CDR2 as YSYEKL. The V end lost 4 bases, the J end lost 4 bases, and 13 bases lay between the germline ends. The CDR3 sequence is CASSPTPISTGELFF. For the CDR3, the DNA is TGCGCCAGCAGCCCGACGCCGATTAGCACCGGGGAGCTGTTTTTT.